This is a list of T cell receptor beta chains from one sample in a study of CD8+ T cells in alopecia areata. Here immunoSEQ multiplex PCR was the method, and the copy in TCRdb shows in-frame clones only, minus some. The data show 90,000 to 120,000 clones, roughly 84% seen once. The specimen was CD8+ T cells sorted from blood, collected at week 24, from a patient treated with tofacitinib. The origin of the receptors is a human donor with alopecia areata. Each CDR3 is given with its conserved first and last residue. A D gene is named only where the DNA matches it firmly. Expanded clones get a size class; other rows say once, few or many, or leave the size out.

J,size,V,D,DNA,CDR3
TRBJ1-2,NA,TRBV9,NA,TGTGCCAGCAGGGACACCGACTCTAACTATGGCTACACCTTC,CASRDTDSNYGYTF
TRBJ2-7,NA,TRBV14,NA,TGTGCCAGCAGCCAAGGTCGGTCCGCCGAGCAGTACTTC,CASSQGRSAEQYF
TRBJ2-4,NA,TRBV14,TRBD2,TGTGCCAGCAGCCAAGCTAGCGGGGGAGCCAAAAACATTCAGTACTTC,CASSQASGGAKNIQYF
TRBJ1-4,NA,TRBV30,NA,TGTGCCTGGACTTGGGCGGAACAGAATGAAAAACTGTTTTTT,CAWTWAEQNEKLFF
TRBJ2-1,few,TRBV4-2,TRBD2,TGTGCCAGCAGCCTAACTAGCGCTTCCTACAATGAGCAGTTCTTC,CASSLTSASYNEQFF
TRBJ1-1,NA,TRBV5-1,NA,TGCGCCAGCAAGACAGGGAACACTGAAGCTTTCTTT,CASKTGNTEAFF
TRBJ2-6,NA,TRBV9,NA,TGTGCCAGCAGCGTAAGTCTAAGCTCTGGGGCCAACGTCCTGACTTTC,CASSVSLSSGANVLTF
TRBJ2-1,NA,TRBV5-6,NA,TGTGCCAGCAGCTTGGCCAGCTCTCCCCATCAGTTCTTC,CASSLASSPHQFF
TRBJ2-1,NA,TRBV29-1,TRBD2,TGCAGCGTTGAAATGCGGGGGGGCTACAATGAGCAGTTCTTC,CSVEMRGGYNEQFF
TRBJ2-7,NA,TRBV6-5,NA,TGTGCCAGCAGTTCCCCGGGCCCCTACGAGCAGTACTTC,CASSSPGPYEQYF
TRBJ1-5,NA,TRBV27,NA,TGTGCCAGCAGTTTTTTCGCTAATCAGCCCCAGCATTTT,CASSFFANQPQHF
TRBJ2-5,NA,TRBV4-1,NA,TGCGCCAGCAGCCAAGATGGGGGACTTGAAGAGACCCAGTACTTC,CASSQDGGLEETQYF
TRBJ2-7,NA,TRBV5-4,NA,TGTGCCAGCATCGACGGATACGAGCAGTACTTC,CASIDGYEQYF
TRBJ1-2,NA,TRBV4-3,TRBD1,TGCGCCAGCAGCCAACATCTCCGGGGATGGGACAGGGTTGGCTACACCTTC,CASSQHLRGWDRVGYTF
TRBJ2-7,NA,TRBV7-8,TRBD1,TGTGCCAGCAGCTTATACAGGGGCTCCTACGAGCAGTACTTC,CASSLYRGSYEQYF
TRBJ2-5,NA,TRBV5-6,TRBD1,TGTGCCAGCAGCTTCGGGACAGGGGAAGAGACCCAGTACTTC,CASSFGTGEETQYF
TRBJ2-1,NA,TRBV4-1,NA,TGCGCCAGCAGCCGAAAGAGTCATGAGCAGTTCTTC,CASSRKSHEQFF
TRBJ2-7,NA,TRBV5-4,NA,TGTGCCAGCAGCTCGAGGGGGGTTGGGACGGGCGAGCAGTACTTC,CASSSRGVGTGEQYF
TRBJ2-7,NA,TRBV7-6,NA,TGTGCCAGCAGCTTAAGGCAGGGGGGCACCTACGAGCAGTACTTC,CASSLRQGGTYEQYF
TRBJ2-7,NA,TRBV4-1,NA,TGCGCCAGCAGCCAAGAGGGCGGAACCTACGAGCAGTACTTC,CASSQEGGTYEQYF
TRBJ2-1,NA,TRBV6-5,NA,TGTGCCAGCAGTTACCCAGGGGTTAAATCCTACAATGAGCAGTTCTTC,CASSYPGVKSYNEQFF
TRBJ1-4,NA,TRBV4-1,NA,TGCGCCAGCAGCCAAGGGTCAACTAATGAAAAACTGTTTTTT,CASSQGSTNEKLFF
TRBJ2-7,NA,TRBV5-6,TRBD2,TGTGCCAGCAGCCACGTTGCGGGGGGGTTGCACGAGCAGTACTTC,CASSHVAGGLHEQYF
TRBJ1-2,NA,TRBV5-1,NA,TGCGCCAGCAGCTCGTTGGACCGACCAAACTATGGCTACACCTTC,CASSSLDRPNYGYTF
TRBJ2-3,NA,TRBV19,NA,TGTGCCAGTACTGCCCGTCCCGGATCTCTACTTGGCACAGATACGCAGTATTTT,CASTARPGSLLGTDTQYF
TRBJ1-4,NA,TRBV27,TRBD1,TGTGCCAGCAGTCCCTACATCGGGACAGCTGAAAAACTGTTTTTT,CASSPYIGTAEKLFF
TRBJ2-2,NA,TRBV7-2,TRBD1,TGTGCCAGCAGCCCCACTTTTGGGGACAGGGGTTCTCCCGGGGAGCTGTTTTTT,CASSPTFGDRGSPGELFF
TRBJ2-1,NA,TRBV6-5,NA,TGTGCCAGCAGTTATGGAAGTAGCCGGGGCTACAATGAGCAGTTCTTC,CASSYGSSRGYNEQFF
TRBJ1-6,once,TRBV5-4,NA,TGTGCCAGCAGACTAGACGGGATCCTCCACTTT,CASRLDGILHF
TRBJ1-3,NA,TRBV2,NA,TGTGCCAGCAGCACACTACTGGGAAACACCATATATTTT,CASSTLLGNTIYF
TRBJ2-7,NA,TRBV7-8,TRBD1,TGTGCCAGCAGCACCCACCCGGGACAGGGGGCATTCGAGCAGTACTTC,CASSTHPGQGAFEQYF
TRBJ2-1,few,TRBV7-8,TRBD1,TGTGCCAGCAGCCAGAAGGACAGGGTGGACAATGAGCAGTTCTTC,CASSQKDRVDNEQFF
TRBJ2-7,NA,TRBV7-9,TRBD1,TGTGCCAGCAGCCCCTCTGCGGGACAGGGGTTGTACGAGCAGTACTTC,CASSPSAGQGLYEQYF
TRBJ2-7,NA,TRBV5-1,TRBD1,TGCGCCAGCAGCTTGGCCGTGGGACAGAACTACGAGCAGTACTTC,CASSLAVGQNYEQYF
TRBJ2-7,NA,TRBV7-9,NA,TGTGCCAGCAGCTCGAGCGTGCCGAGATACGAGCAGTACTTC,CASSSSVPRYEQYF
TRBJ2-7,NA,TRBV19,NA,TGTGCCAGTAGTATCCTGTTGTGCTCCTACGAGCAGTACTTC,CASSILLCSYEQYF
TRBJ1-1,NA,TRBV13,NA,TGTGCCAGCAGCTCCTTAGAACAGGGACCGAACACTGAAGCTTTCTTT,CASSSLEQGPNTEAFF
TRBJ2-1,NA,TRBV6-5,NA,TGTGCCAGCAGTTACTCGAAATCGGGGAATGAGCAGTTCTTC,CASSYSKSGNEQFF
TRBJ2-7,NA,TRBV2,NA,TGTGCCAGCAGTGAAGGGGGCCAGATTCATTTCTACGAGCAGTACTTC,CASSEGGQIHFYEQYF
TRBJ2-7,NA,TRBV6-5,TRBD1,TGTGCCAGCAGGATTCCGGGACAGGGGAGGTACGAGCAGTACTTC,CASRIPGQGRYEQYF
TRBJ2-1,NA,TRBV9,NA,TGTGCCAGCAGCGTAGAGCGGAGCTCCTACAATGAGCAGTTCTTC,CASSVERSSYNEQFF
TRBJ1-2,NA,TRBV5-4,TRBD1,TGTGCCAGCAGCCAAGGGTTCTGGTCAGGGGGCTTTGACTACACCTTC,CASSQGFWSGGFDYTF
TRBJ1-1,NA,TRBV6-6,NA,TGTGCCAGCAGTTACACCAAAACAGGGAACACTGAAGCTTTCTTT,CASSYTKTGNTEAFF
TRBJ2-7,NA,TRBV4-1,NA,TGCGCCAGCAGCCAAAGGGCTGCCTCCTCCTACGAGCAGTACTTC,CASSQRAASSYEQYF
TRBJ1-4,NA,TRBV27,NA,TGTGCCAGCAGTCAGTTGGGGGATGAAAAACTGTTTTTT,CASSQLGDEKLFF
TRBJ2-5,NA,TRBV7-9,NA,TGTGCCAGCAGCCCGGACGGCCAAGAGACCCAGTACTTC,CASSPDGQETQYF
TRBJ2-1,NA,TRBV7-7,TRBD1,TGTGCTAGCAGCTTGGGGACAGGGGGTTATGAGCAGTTCTTC,CASSLGTGGYEQFF
TRBJ2-5,NA,TRBV9,NA,TGTGTCAGCAGCGTAGGTGGGACACAAGAGACCCAGTACTTC,CVSSVGGTQETQYF
TRBJ2-3,few,TRBV13,TRBD1,TGTGCCAGCAGCTCTGAGGGTGGACAGGGTGAAAAAGATACGCAGTATTTT,CASSSEGGQGEKDTQYF
TRBJ2-1,NA,TRBV11-2,TRBD1,TGTGCCAGCAGCTTATTGGGGACAGGAACTTACAATGAGCAGTTCTTC,CASSLLGTGTYNEQFF
TRBJ2-2,NA,TRBV4-2,TRBD2,TGTGCCAGCAGCCCCCGGACTAGTTCGAACACCGGGGAGCTGTTTTTT,CASSPRTSSNTGELFF
TRBJ2-1,NA,TRBV5-4,TRBD2,TGTGCCAGCAGCTTAACTGGGGGGGAATACAATGAGCAGTTCTTC,CASSLTGGEYNEQFF
TRBJ2-7,NA,TRBV27,TRBD1,TGTGCCAGCAGTTTAGAGGGGACAGGGGGCATGTACGAGCAGTACTTC,CASSLEGTGGMYEQYF
TRBJ2-3,NA,TRBV2,TRBD2,TGTGCCAGCAGCGATCCGGGACTAGCGGGGTATAGCACAGATACGCAGTATTTT,CASSDPGLAGYSTDTQYF
TRBJ2-5,NA,TRBV10-1,NA,TGCGCCAGCAGTGAGTCCTCGGCCCAAGAGACCCAGTACTTC,CASSESSAQETQYF
TRBJ2-3,once,TRBV4-3,TRBD2,TGCGCCAGCAGCCAAGATTTAGCGGGGGGGCCCACAGATACGCAGTATTTT,CASSQDLAGGPTDTQYF
TRBJ2-3,NA,TRBV5-1,NA,TGCGCCAGCAGCTGGGGGGACAGTGGCCCAGATACGCAGTATTTT,CASSWGDSGPDTQYF
TRBJ2-5,NA,TRBV25-1,NA,TGTGCCAGCAGTGCCTGGGGGGGGCGAGAGACCCAGTACTTC,CASSAWGGRETQYF
TRBJ2-5,NA,TRBV5-1,NA,TGCGCCAGCAGCGGCTCCTCTGAGACCCAGTACTTC,CASSGSSETQYF